The entry below describes one TCR beta chain. The germline V and J ends were trimmed by 5 bases and 5 bases, with 3 bases remaining between them. The CDR3 is 11 residues long. The germline gives CDR1 SNHLY, CDR2 FYNNEI. This record comes from a study of blood T cell repertoires in COVID-19. Authors' data handling: By means of reference gene primer amplification, nucleated cell counts were estimated. Measured with immunoSEQ multiplex PCR; TCRdb has only the in-frame clones, and not every one. D and trimming come from the DNA, and the V and J calls and clone size come from that table. Among 270,000 or so clones listed, roughly nine tenths were seen once.

The sequence was collected from a woman younger than 45 with COVID-19, enrolled during active disease. This chain joins TRBV2 and TRBJ1-4; no firm D call. The specimen was peripheral blood. Written as DNA, the CDR3 is TGTGCCAGCAGTCAGAATGAAAAACTGTTTTTT. This translates into CASSQNEKLFF.